The source of this T cell receptor (beta chain) is a study of cytomegalovirus exposure and HLA in healthy donors. 60 Vbeta and 13 Jbeta primers were used in PCR. Generated by immunoSEQ multiplex PCR, the TCRdb table keeps only in-frame clones and is missing some. This sample yields about 130,000 clones, of which approximately 70% are seen a single time; 2% to 3% belongs to the top ten. The germline V gene encodes CDR1 LNHDA and CDR2 SQIVND (reference sequence). Trimming removed 7 bases at V and 1 base at J, with 7 bases between. CDR3 length: 12 amino acids. The specimen was PBMCs. V usage is TRBV19 and J usage is TRBJ1-1; no clear D. The sequence derives from a woman between 55 and 75 years old in good health and CMV-seropositive. This CDR3 reads CASKPGNTEAFF. The CDR3 DNA reads TGTGCCAGTAAACCAGGGAACACTGAAGCTTTCTTT.